Each of the 6 T cell receptor beta chains below was sequenced from the same sample in a study of T cell changes during pregnancy in multiple sclerosis. TCRdb keeps only in-frame clones here, not all; method: immunoSEQ multiplex PCR. The sample lists about 50,000 clones, roughly 95% occurring once. The sample was CD4+ T cells from peripheral blood mononuclear cells, taken in the third trimester of pregnancy. These receptors came from a female donor with multiple sclerosis, enrolled in a pregnancy study.

The chain couples TRBV4-2 to TRBJ2-1; weak D call: TRBD1 (5 bases). V lost 4 bases and J lost 3, with 13 bases in between. Per germline, CDR1 LGHNA and CDR2 YNFKEQ. The CDR3 is 15 amino acids. In DNA, the CDR3 is TGTGCCAGCAGCCCCCGAGTAGGGGTCTACAATGAGCAGTTCTTC. It is translated as CASSPRVGVYNEQFF.

Here the CDR3 reads CASSSRQTSGSVGETQYF. The CDR3 nucleotides are TGTGCCAGCAGTTCCCGCCAAACTAGCGGGAGTGTTGGAGAGACCCAGTACTTC. The chain couples TRBV28 to TRBJ2-5; 11 bases line up with TRBD2. This CDR3 is 18 amino acids long. V lost 4 bases to trimming and J lost 4 bases; unmatched junction nucleotides: 14. Germline lookup yields CDR1 MDHEN and CDR2 SYDVKM.

The chain has TRBV18 and TRBJ2-1, with TRBD2 matching 9 bases. V gave up 3 bases and J gave up 5 bases; unmatched junction bases: 14. CDR3 size: 18 residues. The germline V gene encodes CDR1 KGHSH and CDR2 LQKENI. The CDR3 sequence is CASSPKAGGRQSDNEQFF. CDR3 bases: TGTGCCAGCTCACCTAAGGCGGGGGGGCGTCAATCGGACAATGAGCAGTTCTTC.

This rearrangement joins TRBV6-1 to TRBJ1-1; a possible D gene is TRBD1 (6 bases). This CDR3 comprises 13 residues. V lost 4 bases, J lost 4 bases, and 10 bases lay in between. CDR1 is MNHNS and CDR2 is SASEGT in the germline V gene. CDR3 bases: TGTGCCAGCAGTGTAATCAGGGGCACTGAAGCTTTCTTT. Translated, it gives CASSVIRGTEAFF.

The chain recombines TRBV5-6 with TRBJ1-1, with unresolved D. Per germline, CDR1 SGHDT and CDR2 YYEEEE. Trimming left V 3 bases short and J 0 bases short, with 12 bases between. This CDR3 has 15 amino acids. The CDR3 DNA is TGTGCCAGCAGCTCCCGGGCGGGCCTGAACACTGAAGCTTTCTTT. It specifies CASSSRAGLNTEAFF.

This chain connects TRBV13 to TRBJ2-3, with 7 bases aligning to TRBD2. The junction had 16 bases not matched to a gene; V was cut back by 5 bases and J by 2 bases. CDR1 and CDR2 (germline): PRHDT, FYEKMQ (reference sequence). The CDR3 is made up of 18 amino acids. CDR3 coding DNA: TGTGCCAGCAGCCAACCCGGGAAAATTAGCGGGTTCACAGATACGCAGTATTTT. Amino acids: CASSQPGKISGFTDTQYF.